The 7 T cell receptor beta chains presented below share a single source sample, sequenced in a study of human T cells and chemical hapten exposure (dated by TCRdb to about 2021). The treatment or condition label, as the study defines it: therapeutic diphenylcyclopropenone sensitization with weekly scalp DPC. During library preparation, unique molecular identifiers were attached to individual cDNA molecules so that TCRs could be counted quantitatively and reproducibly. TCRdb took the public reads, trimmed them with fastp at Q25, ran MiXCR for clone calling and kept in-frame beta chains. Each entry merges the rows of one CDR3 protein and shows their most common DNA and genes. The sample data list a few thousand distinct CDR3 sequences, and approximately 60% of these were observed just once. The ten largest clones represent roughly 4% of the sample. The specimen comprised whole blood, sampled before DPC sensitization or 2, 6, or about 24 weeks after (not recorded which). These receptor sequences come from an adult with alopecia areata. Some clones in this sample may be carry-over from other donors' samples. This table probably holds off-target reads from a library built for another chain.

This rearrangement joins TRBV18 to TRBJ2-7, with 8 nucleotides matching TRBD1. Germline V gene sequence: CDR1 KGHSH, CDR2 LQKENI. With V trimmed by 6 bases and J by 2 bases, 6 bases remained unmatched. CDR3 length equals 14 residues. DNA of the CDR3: TGTGCCAGCTCGCAGGGACAGGCGACCTACGAGCAGTACTTC. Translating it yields CASSQGQATYEQYF. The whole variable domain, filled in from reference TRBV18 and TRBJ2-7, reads NAGVMQNPRHLVRRRGQEARLRCSPMKGHSHVYWYRQLPEEGLKFMVYLQKENIIDESGMPKERFSAEFPKEGPSILRIQQVVRGDSAAYFCASSQGQATYEQYFGPGTRLTVT.

For the CDR3, the DNA is TGTGCCAGCTCACAGTTGGGACTAGCGGGAAGGAACACCGGGGAGCTGTTTTTT. This sequence encodes CASSQLGLAGRNTGELFF. This sequence joins TRBV18 and TRBJ2-2, with 13 positions matching TRBD2. V lost 4 bases, J lost 1 base, and 6 bases stayed unmatched. The CDR3 loop spans 18 amino acids. CDR1 is KGHSH and CDR2 is LQKENI in the germline V gene.

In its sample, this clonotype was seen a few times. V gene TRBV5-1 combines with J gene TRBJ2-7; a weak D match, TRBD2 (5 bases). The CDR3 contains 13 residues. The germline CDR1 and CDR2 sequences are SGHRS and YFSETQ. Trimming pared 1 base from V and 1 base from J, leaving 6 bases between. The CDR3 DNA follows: TGCGCCAGCAGCTTGAGGGAGTCCTACGAGCAGTACTTC. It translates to CASSLRESYEQYF.

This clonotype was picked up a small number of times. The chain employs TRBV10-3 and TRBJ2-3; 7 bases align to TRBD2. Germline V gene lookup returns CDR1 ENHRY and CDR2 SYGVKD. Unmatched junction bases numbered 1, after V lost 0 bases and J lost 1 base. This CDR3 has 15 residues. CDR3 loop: CAISESTSGTDTQYF. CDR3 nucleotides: TGTGCCATCAGTGAGTCCACTAGCGGCACAGATACGCAGTATTTT.

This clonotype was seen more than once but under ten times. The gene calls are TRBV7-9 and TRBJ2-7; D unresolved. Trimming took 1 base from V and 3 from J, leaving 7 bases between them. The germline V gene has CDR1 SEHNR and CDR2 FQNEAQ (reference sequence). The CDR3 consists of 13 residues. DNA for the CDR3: TGTGCCAGCAGCTTAGAGACTCTCTACGAGCAGTACTTC. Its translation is CASSLETLYEQYF.

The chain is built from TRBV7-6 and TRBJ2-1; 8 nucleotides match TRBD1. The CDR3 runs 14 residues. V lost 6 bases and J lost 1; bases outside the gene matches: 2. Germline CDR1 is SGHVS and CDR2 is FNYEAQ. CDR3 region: CASRGQASYNEQFF. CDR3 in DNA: TGTGCCAGCAGGGGACAGGCTTCCTACAATGAGCAGTTCTTC.

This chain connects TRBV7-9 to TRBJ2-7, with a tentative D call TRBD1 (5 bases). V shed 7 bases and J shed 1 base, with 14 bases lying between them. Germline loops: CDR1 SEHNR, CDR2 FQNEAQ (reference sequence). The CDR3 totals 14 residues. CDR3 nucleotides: TGTGCCAGCACCCGACACCAGGGATCCTACGAGCAGTACTTC. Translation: CASTRHQGSYEQYF.